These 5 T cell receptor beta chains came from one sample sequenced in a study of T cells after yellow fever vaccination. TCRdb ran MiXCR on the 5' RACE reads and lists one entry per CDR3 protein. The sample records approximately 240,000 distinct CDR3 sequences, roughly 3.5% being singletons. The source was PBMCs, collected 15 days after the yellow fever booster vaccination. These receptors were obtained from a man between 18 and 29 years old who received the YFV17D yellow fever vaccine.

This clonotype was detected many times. DNA of the CDR3: TGCGCCACAAAAGGACAGGTGAACACTGAAGCTTTCTTT. This encodes CATKGQVNTEAFF. The V and J genes are TRBV10-2 and TRBJ1-1, with 7 nucleotides matching TRBD1. The CDR3 extends over 13 amino acids. The germline gives CDR1 WSHSY, CDR2 SAAADI. The V segment lost 10 bases and the J segment 0 bases; nucleotides outside the gene matches: 5.

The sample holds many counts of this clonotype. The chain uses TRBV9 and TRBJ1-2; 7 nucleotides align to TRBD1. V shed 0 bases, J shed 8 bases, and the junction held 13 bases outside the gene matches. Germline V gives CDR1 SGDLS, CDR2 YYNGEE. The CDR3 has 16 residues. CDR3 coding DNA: TGTGCCAGCAGCGTAGCTTCGAGAGGGGGCCCTTCAGGCTACACCTTC. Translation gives CASSVASRGGPSGYTF.

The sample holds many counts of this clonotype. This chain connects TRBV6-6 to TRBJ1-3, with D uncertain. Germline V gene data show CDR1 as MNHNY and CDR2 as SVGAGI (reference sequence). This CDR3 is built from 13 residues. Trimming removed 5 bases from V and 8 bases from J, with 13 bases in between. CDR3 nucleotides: TGTGCCAGCAGTCCCGCGGGAGCGGACACCATATATTTT. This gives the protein CASSPAGADTIYF.

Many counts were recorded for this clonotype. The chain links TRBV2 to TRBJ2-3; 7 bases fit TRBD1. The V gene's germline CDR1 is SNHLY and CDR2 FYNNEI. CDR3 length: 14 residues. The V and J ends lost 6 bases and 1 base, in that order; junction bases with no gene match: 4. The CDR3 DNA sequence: TGTGCCAGCAGCCGGGACAGTCGCACAGATACGCAGTATTTT. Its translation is CASSRDSRTDTQYF.

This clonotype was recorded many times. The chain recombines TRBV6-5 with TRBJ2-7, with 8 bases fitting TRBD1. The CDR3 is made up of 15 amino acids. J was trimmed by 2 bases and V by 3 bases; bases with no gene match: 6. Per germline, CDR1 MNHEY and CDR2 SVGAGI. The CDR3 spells CASSYEPRGPYEQYF. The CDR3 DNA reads TGTGCCAGCAGTTATGAACCCAGGGGGCCCTACGAGCAGTACTTC.